This T cell receptor (beta chain) was found in a study of response to subunit inactivated influenza vaccine. Study observations and caveats: The study's authors posited that every seasonal influenza vaccination enlists few new T cells.

This clonotype occurred a few times. Its antigen is currently unknown. The CDR3 loop spans 14 amino acids. Per germline, CDR1 SNHLY and CDR2 FYNNEI. Trimming removed 8 bases from V and 0 bases from J; junction bases left unmatched: 5. TCRdb reprocessed the RT-PCR reads via MiXCR and lists one record per CDR3 protein. Here the sample spans around 480,000 distinct CDR3 sequences, about 17% being singletons. This clonotype originated in a man between 50 and 75 years old who received an inactivated influenza vaccine. This material consisted of CD4+ T cells sorted from PBMCs, taken roughly 24 months after vaccination. V and J are TRBV2 and TRBJ1-1; TRBD1 matches 8 bases. This chain's CDR3 is CASDRQGMNTEAFF. DNA for the CDR3: TGTGCCAGCGACCGACAGGGGATGAACACTGAAGCTTTCTTT.